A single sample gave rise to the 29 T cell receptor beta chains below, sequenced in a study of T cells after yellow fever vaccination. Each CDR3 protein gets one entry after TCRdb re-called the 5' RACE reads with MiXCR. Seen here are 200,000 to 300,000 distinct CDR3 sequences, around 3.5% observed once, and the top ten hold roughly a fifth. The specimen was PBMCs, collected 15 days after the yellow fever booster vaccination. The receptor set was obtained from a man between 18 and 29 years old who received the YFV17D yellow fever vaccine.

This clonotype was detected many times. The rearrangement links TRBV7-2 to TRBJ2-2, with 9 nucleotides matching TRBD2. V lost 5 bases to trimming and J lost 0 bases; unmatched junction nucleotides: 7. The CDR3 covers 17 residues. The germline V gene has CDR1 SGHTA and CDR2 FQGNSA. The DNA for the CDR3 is TGTGCCAGCAGCCTGGGACTAGCAGAAACGAACACCGGGGAGCTGTTTTTT. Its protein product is CASSLGLAETNTGELFF.

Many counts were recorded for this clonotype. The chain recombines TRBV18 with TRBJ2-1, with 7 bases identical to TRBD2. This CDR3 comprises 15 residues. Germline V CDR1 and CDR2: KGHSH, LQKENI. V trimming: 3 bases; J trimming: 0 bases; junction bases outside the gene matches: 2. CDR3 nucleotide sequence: TGTGCCAGCTCACCGAGCGGGGTCTCCTACAATGAGCAGTTCTTC. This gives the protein CASSPSGVSYNEQFF.

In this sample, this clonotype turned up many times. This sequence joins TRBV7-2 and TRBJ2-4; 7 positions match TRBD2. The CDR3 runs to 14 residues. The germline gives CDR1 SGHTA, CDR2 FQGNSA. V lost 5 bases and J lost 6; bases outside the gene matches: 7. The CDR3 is CASSVKASGNIQYF. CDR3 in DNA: TGTGCCAGCAGCGTTAAGGCTAGCGGAAACATTCAGTACTTC.

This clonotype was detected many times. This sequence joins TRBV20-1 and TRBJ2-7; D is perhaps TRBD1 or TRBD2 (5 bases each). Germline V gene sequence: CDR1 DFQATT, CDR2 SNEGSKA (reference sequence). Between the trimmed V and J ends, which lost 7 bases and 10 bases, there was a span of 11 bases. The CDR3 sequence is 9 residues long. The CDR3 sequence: CSGPRDQYV. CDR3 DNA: TGCAGTGGACCAAGGGACCAGTACGTC.

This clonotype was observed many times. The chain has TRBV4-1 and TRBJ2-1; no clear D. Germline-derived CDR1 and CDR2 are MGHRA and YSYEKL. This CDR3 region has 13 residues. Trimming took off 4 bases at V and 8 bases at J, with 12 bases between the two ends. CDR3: CASSPVHRDEQFF. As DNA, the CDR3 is TGCGCCAGCAGCCCCGTCCACCGCGATGAGCAGTTCTTC.

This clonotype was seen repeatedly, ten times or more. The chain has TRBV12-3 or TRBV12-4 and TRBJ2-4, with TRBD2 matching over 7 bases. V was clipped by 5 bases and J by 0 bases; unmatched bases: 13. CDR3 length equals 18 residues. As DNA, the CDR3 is TGTGCCAGCAGTCCGGGACTATACCAAGCGGGAGCCAAAAACATTCAGTACTTC. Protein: CASSPGLYQAGAKNIQYF.

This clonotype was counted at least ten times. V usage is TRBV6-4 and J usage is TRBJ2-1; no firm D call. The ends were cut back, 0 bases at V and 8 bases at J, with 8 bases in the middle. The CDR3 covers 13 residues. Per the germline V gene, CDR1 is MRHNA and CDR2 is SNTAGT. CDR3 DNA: TGTGCCAGCAGTGACTCTGTCGGATATGAGCAGTTCTTC. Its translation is CASSDSVGYEQFF.

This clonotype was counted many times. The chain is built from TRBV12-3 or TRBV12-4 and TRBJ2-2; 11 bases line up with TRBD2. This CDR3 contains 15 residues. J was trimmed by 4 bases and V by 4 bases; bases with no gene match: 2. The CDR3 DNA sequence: TGTGCCAGCAGTTCTAGCGGGGGGATCACCGGGGAGCTGTTTTTT. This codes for CASSSSGGITGELFF.

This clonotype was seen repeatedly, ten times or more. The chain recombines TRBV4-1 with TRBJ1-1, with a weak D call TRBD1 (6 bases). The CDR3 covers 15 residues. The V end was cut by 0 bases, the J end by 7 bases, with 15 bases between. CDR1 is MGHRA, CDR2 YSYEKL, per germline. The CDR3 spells CASSQDSSLDSEAFF. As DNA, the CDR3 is TGCGCCAGCAGCCAAGATTCGTCTTTGGACAGTGAAGCTTTCTTT.

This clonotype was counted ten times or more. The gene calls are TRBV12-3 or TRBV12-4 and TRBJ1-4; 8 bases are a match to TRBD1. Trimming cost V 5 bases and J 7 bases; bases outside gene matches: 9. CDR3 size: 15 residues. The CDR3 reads CASSLADRVGEKLFF. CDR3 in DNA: TGTGCCAGCAGTCTTGCGGACAGGGTGGGTGAAAAACTGTTTTTT.

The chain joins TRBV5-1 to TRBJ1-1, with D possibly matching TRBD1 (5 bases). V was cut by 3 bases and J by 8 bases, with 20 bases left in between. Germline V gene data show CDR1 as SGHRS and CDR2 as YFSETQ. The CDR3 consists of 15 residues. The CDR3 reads CASSSTAPGRSEAFF. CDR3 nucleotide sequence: TGCGCCAGCAGCTCGACAGCCCCTGGTCGATCCGAAGCTTTCTTT. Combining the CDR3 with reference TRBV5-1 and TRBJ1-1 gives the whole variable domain KAGVTQTPRYLIKTRGQQVTLSCSPISGHRSVSWYQQTPGQGLQFLFEYFSETQRNKGNFPGRFSGRQFSNSRSEMNVSTLELGDSALYLCASSSTAPGRSEAFFGQGTRLTVV.

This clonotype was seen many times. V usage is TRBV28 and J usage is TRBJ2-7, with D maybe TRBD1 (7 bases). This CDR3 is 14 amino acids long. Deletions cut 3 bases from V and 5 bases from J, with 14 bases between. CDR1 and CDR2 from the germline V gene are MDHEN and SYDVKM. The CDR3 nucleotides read TGTGCCAGCAGTTTGGAGGGGGCGCCTCACGAGCAGTACGTC. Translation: CASSLEGAPHEQYV.

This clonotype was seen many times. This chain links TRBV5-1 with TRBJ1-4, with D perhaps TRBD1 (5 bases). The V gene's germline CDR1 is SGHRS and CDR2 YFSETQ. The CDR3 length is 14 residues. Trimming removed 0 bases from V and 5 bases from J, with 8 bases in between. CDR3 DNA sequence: TGCGCCAGCAGCTTGGGGGGACCGAATGAAAAACTGTTTTTT. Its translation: CASSLGGPNEKLFF.

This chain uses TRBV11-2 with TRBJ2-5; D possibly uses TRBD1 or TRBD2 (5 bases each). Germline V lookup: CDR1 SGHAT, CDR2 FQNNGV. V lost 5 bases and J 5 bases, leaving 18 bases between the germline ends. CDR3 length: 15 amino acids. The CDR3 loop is CASSPRPGPKETQYF. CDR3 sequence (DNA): TGTGCCAGCAGCCCTCGACCGGGACCAAAGGAGACCCAGTACTTC.

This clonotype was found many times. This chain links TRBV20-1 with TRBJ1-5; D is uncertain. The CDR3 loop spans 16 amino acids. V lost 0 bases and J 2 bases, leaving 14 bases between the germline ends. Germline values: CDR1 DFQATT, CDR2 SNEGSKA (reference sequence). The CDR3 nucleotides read TGCAGTGCTAGAGATCGGGGTGGATCCGGCAATCAGCCCCAGCATTTT. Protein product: CSARDRGGSGNQPQHF.

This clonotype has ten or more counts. The chain's CDR3 is CASSLSPGNTIYF. CDR3 in DNA: TGTGCCAGCAGTTTATCGCCTGGAAACACCATATATTTT. The chain has TRBV27 and TRBJ1-3; no reliable D call. The CDR3 totals 13 residues. With 0 bases removed from V and 2 bases from J, the gap between germline ends came to 2 bases. In germline, CDR1 is MNHEY, CDR2 SMNVEV (reference sequence).

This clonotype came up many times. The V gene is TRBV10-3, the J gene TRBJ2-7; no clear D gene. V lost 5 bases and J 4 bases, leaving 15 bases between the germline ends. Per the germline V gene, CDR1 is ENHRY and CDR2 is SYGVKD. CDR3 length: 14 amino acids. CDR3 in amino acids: CAISPRLERYEQYF. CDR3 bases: TGTGCCATCAGTCCCCGCCTCGAGAGATACGAGCAGTACTTC.

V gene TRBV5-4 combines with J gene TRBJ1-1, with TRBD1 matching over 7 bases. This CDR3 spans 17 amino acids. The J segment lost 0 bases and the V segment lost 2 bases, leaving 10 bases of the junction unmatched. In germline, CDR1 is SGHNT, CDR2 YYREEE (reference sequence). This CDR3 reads CASSFRQGRGMNTEAFF. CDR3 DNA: TGTGCCAGCAGCTTCCGACAGGGACGGGGTATGAACACTGAAGCTTTCTTT.

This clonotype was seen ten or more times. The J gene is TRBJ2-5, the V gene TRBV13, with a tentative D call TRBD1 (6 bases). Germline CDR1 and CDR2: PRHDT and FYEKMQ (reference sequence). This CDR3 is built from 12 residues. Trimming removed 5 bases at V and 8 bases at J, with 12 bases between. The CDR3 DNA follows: TGTGCCAGCAGCACCACAGGGAGAACCCAGTACTTC. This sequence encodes CASSTTGRTQYF.

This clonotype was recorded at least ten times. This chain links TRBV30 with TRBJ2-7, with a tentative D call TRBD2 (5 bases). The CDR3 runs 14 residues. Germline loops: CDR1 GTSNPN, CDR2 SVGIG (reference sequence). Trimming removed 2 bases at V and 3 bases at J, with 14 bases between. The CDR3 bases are TGTGCCTGGAGTTTAGAGGGTGGGAGCTACGAGCAGTACTTC. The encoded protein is CAWSLEGGSYEQYF.

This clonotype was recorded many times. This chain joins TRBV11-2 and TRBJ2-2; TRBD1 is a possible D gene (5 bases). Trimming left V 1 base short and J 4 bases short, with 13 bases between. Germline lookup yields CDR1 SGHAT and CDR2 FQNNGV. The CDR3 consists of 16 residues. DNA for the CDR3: TGTGCCAGCAGCTTAGGGCAGGGCCGGTCCACCGGGGAGCTGTTTTTT. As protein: CASSLGQGRSTGELFF.

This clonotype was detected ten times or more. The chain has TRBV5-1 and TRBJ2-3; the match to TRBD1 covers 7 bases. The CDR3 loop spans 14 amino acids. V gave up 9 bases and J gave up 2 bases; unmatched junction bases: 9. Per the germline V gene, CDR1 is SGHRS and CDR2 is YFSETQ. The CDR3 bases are TGCGCCACCTCATTGGGACAGACCACAGATACGCAGTATTTT. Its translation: CATSLGQTTDTQYF.

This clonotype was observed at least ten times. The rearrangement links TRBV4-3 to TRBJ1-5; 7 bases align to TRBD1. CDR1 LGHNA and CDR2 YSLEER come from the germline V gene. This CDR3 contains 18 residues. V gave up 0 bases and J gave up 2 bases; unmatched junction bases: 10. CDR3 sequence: CASSQDYEGAGGNQPQHF. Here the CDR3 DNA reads TGCGCCAGCAGCCAAGATTATGAGGGGGCAGGCGGCAATCAGCCCCAGCATTTT.

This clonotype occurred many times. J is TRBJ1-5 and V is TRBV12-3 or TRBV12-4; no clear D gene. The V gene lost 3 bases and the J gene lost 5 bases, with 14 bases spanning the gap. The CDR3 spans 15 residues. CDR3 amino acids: CASSFYSGADQPQHF. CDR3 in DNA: TGTGCCAGCAGTTTTTATAGTGGCGCGGATCAGCCCCAGCATTTT.

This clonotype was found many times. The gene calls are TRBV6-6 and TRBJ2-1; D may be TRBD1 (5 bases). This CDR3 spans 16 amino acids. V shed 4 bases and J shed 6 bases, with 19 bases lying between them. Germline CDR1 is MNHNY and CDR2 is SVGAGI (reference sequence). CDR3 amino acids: CASSFEEMTASNEQFF. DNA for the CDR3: TGTGCCAGCAGTTTTGAGGAAATGACAGCTAGCAATGAGCAGTTCTTC.

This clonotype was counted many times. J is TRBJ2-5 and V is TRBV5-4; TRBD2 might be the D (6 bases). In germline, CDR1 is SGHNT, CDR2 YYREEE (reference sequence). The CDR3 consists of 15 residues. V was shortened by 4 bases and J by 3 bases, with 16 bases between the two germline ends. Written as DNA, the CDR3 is TGTGCCAGCAGCGGGCGGGGTCCCCCCAAAGAGACCCAGTACTTC. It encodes CASSGRGPPKETQYF. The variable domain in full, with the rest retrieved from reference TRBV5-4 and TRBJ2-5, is ETGVTQSPTHLIKTRGQQVTLRCSSQSGHNTVSWYQQALGQGPQFIFQYYREEENGRGNFPPRFSGLQFPNYSSELNVNALELDDSALYLCASSGRGPPKETQYFGPGTRLLVL.

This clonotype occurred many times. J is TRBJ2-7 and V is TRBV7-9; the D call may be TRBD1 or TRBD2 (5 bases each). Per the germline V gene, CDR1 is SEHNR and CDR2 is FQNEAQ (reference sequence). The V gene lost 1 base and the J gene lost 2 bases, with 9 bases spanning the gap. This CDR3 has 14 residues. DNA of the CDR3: TGTGCCAGCAGCTTAGGAGGGGTAACCTACGAGCAGTACGTC. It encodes CASSLGGVTYEQYV.

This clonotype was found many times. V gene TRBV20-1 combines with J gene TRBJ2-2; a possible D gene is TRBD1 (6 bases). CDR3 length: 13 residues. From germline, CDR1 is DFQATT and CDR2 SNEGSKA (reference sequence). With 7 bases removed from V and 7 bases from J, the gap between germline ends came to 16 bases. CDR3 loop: CSVPDRTGGELFF. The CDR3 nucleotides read TGCAGTGTCCCGGACAGAACCGGCGGGGAGCTGTTTTTT.

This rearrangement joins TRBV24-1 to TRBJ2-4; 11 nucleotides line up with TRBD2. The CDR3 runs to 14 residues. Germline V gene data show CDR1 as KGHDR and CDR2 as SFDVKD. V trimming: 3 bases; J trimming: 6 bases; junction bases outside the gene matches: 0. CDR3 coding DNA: TGTGCCACCAGTGATGGGACTAGCGGAAACATTCAGTACTTC. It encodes CATSDGTSGNIQYF.